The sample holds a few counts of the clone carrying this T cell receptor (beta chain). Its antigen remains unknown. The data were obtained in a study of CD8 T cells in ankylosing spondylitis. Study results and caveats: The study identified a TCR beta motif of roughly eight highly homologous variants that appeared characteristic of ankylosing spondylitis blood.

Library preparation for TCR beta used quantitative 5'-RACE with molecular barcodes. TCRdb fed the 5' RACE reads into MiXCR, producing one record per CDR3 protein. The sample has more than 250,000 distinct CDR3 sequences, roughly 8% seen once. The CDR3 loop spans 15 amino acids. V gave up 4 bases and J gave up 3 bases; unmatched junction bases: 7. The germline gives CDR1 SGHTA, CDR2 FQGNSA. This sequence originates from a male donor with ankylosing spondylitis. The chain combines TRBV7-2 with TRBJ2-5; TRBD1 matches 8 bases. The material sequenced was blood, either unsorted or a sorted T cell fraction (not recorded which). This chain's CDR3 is CASSYSTGAKETQYF. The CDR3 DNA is TGTGCCAGCAGCTATTCGACAGGGGCAAAAGAGACCCAGTACTTC. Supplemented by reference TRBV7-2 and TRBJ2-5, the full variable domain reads GAGVSQSPSNKVTEKGKDVELRCDPISGHTALYWYRQSLGQGLEFLIYFQGNSAPDKSGLPSDRFSAERTGGSVSTLTIQRTQQEDSAVYLCASSYSTGAKETQYFGPGTRLLVL.